Listed below are T cell receptor beta chains from one sample, sequenced in a study of monozygotic twins with inflammatory bowel disease. TCRdb re-analyzed the 5' RACE reads; it lists each CDR3 protein once, without DNA. Its listing shows 440,000 or so distinct CDR3 sequences. Sequences were obtained from blood. These TCRs come from a human donor with ulcerative colitis or Crohn's disease, or a healthy co-twin of an affected twin (not recorded which). CDR3s include the opening cysteine and the closing phenylalanine or tryptophan.

J	V	CDR3
TRBJ2-3	TRBV29-1	CSVDGLSRLPSGSTDTQYF
TRBJ1-5	TRBV5-6	CASSRGGQAGRPQHF
TRBJ2-2	TRBV6-5	CASSYGLAGTGYSGELFF
TRBJ2-1	TRBV6-2/TRBV6-3	CASSYSTGTSGSRGHNEQFF
TRBJ2-1	TRBV5-1	CASSPRLAEDNEQFF
TRBJ1-3	TRBV20-1	CSARESTASSGNTIYF
TRBJ2-3	TRBV4-3	CASSQSNTQYF
TRBJ2-5	TRBV30	CAWSLAWETQYF
TRBJ2-6	TRBV6-2/TRBV6-3	CASTPRVSGANVLTF
TRBJ2-5	TRBV5-6	CASTLWGSQETQYF
TRBJ1-4	TRBV7-9	CASSPLLNREPLFF
TRBJ1-2	TRBV7-9	CASSSRGGKGGYTF
TRBJ2-6	TRBV6-1	CASSERGAGANVLTF
TRBJ1-5	TRBV12-3/TRBV12-4	CASSLGGGGIFQPQHF
TRBJ1-2	TRBV2	CASQDAGAGYGYTF